This T cell receptor (beta chain) originates from a study of blood T cells in healthy people across ages. V dropped 4 bases and J dropped 8 bases, with 17 bases sitting between them. The CDR3 has 13 residues. Germline loops: CDR1 DFQATT, CDR2 SNEGSKA (reference sequence). A second PCR, run for 7 to 11 cycles, used a sample-barcoded 5' primer plus a J-beta primer mix. TCRdb processed the 5' RACE reads anew with MiXCR; each CDR3 protein has one entry. The table shows around 780,000 distinct CDR3 sequences, with around 24% occurring only once. A further study also used this sample, focusing on T cells of mothers and their children. That work contributes: Across the analysis, no persistent microchimeric T cell clones were detected.

This receptor was identified in a boy younger than 18 in good health. The chain combines TRBV20-1 with TRBJ1-1; no clear D. Sequenced input: blood. CDR3 amino acids: CSAIRPAVKEAFF. DNA for the CDR3: TGCAGTGCTATCCGCCCAGCGGTCAAAGAAGCTTTCTTT.